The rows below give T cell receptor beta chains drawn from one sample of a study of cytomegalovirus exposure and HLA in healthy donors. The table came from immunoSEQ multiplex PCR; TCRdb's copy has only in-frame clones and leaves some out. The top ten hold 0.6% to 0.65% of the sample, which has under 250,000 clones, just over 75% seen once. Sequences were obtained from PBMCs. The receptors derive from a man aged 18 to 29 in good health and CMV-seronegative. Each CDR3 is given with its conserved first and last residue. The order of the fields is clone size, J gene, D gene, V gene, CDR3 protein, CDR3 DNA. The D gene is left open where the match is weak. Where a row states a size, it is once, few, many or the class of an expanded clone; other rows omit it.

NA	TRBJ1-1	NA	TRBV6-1	CASSEVYIGTEAFF	TGTGCCAGCAGTGAAGTTTACATCGGGACTGAAGCTTTCTTT
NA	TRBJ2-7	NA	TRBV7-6	CASSFSGGEQYF	TGTGCCAGCAGCTTTTCGGGCGGGGAGCAGTACTTC
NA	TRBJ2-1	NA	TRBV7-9	CASSEVTGGEQFF	TGTGCCAGCAGCGAGGTGACCGGAGGGGAGCAGTTCTTC
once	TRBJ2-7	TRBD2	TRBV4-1	CASSQLAGAGEQYF	TGCGCCAGCAGCCAACTAGCGGGAGCTGGCGAGCAGTACTTC
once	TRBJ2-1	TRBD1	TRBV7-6	CASSTTTGGGYNEQFF	TGTGCCAGCAGCACCACGACAGGGGGCGGCTACAATGAGCAGTTCTTC
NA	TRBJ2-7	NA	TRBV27	CASSLSMDSFYEQYF	TGTGCCAGCAGTTTATCCATGGACTCCTTCTACGAGCAGTACTTC
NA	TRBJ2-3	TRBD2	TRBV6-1	CASSLAGELTDTQYF	TGTGCCAGCTCACTAGCGGGGGAACTCACAGATACGCAGTATTTT
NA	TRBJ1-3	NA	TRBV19	CASRREFSGNTIYF	TGTGCCAGTAGGAGAGAGTTCTCTGGAAACACCATATATTTT
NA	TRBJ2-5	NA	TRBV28	CASSLSTVHLGSAEGQETQYF	TGTGCCAGCAGTTTATCGACGGTACATTTAGGATCGGCGGAGGGCCAAGAGACCCAGTACTTC
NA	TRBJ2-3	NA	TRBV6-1	CASSEAGPLRVTQYF	TGTGCCAGCAGTGAAGCGGGGCCCCTCCGGGTGACGCAGTATTTT
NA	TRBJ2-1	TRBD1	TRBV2	CASSGGQGSYNEQFF	TGTGCCAGCAGCGGGGGACAGGGTAGCTACAATGAGCAGTTCTTC
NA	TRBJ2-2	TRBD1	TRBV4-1	CASSQLQGAAGELFF	TGCGCCAGCAGCCAATTACAGGGGGCTGCCGGGGAGCTGTTTTTT
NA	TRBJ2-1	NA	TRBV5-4	CASSPQSYNEQFF	TGTGCCAGCAGCCCTCAGTCCTACAATGAGCAGTTCTTC
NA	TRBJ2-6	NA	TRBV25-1	CASSEFGDSGANVLTF	TGTGCCAGCAGTGAATTCGGGGACTCTGGGGCCAACGTCCTGACTTTC
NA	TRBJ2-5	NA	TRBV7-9	CASSGEKAEGKTQYF	TGTGCCAGCAGCGGCGAGAAGGCGGAAGGAAAGACCCAGTACTTC
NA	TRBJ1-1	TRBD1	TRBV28	CASSALEGRGDTEAFF	TGTGCCAGCAGTGCCCTAGAGGGCAGGGGGGACACTGAAGCTTTCTTT
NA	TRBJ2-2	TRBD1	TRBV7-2	CASSLRGLTGELFF	TGTGCCAGCAGCTTGAGGGGGCTGACCGGGGAGCTGTTTTTT
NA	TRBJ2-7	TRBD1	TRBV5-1	CASSSGDRAYEQYF	TGCGCCAGCAGCTCCGGGGACAGGGCCTACGAGCAGTACTTC
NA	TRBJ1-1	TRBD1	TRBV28	CASTPLLGQATEAFF	TGTGCCAGCACCCCCCTTCTTGGACAGGCCACTGAAGCTTTCTTT
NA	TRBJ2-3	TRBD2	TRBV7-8	CASSLVGTSGTTDTQYF	TGTGCCAGCAGCTTAGTGGGGACTAGCGGGACCACAGATACGCAGTATTTT
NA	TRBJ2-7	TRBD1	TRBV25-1	CASSVPPGQGLGGEQYF	TGTGCCAGCAGTGTTCCTCCGGGACAGGGATTGGGAGGGGAGCAGTACTTC
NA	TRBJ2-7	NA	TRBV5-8	CASSRGIYEQYF	TGTGCCAGCAGCCGGGGAATCTACGAGCAGTACTTC
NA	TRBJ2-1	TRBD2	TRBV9	CASSVEGSGAYNEQFF	TGTGCCAGCAGCGTAGAGGGTAGCGGGGCCTACAATGAGCAGTTCTTC
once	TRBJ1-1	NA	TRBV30	CAWSRRGGANTEAFF	TGTGCCTGGAGTAGAAGGGGGGGAGCGAACACTGAAGCTTTCTTT
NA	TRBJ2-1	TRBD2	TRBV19	CASSIGGLAGEQFF	TGTGCCAGTAGTATAGGGGGACTAGCGGGTGAGCAGTTCTTC
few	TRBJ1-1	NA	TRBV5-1	CASSLEGSGEAFF	TGCGCCAGCAGCTTGGAAGGGTCAGGGGAAGCTTTCTTT
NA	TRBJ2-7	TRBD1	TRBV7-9	CASSSDSDRGYEQYF	TGTGCCAGCAGCTCCGACTCGGACAGGGGGTACGAGCAGTACTTC
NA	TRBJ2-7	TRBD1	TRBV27	CAARQGASYEQYF	TGTGCCGCGAGACAGGGGGCATCCTACGAGCAGTACTTC
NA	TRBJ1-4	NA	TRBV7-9	CASSDARYSATNEKLFF	TGTGCCAGCAGCGACGCCCGATACAGTGCAACTAATGAAAAACTGTTTTTT
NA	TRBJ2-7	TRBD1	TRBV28	CASSLWGGQAYEQYF	TGTGCCAGCAGTTTATGGGGGGGACAGGCGTACGAGCAGTACTTC
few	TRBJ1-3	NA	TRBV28	CASSRGPGMTGNTIYF	TGTGCCAGCTCGCGGGGTCCGGGGATGACCGGAAACACCATATATTTT
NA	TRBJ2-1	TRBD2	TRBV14	CASSVTAGYNEQFF	TGTGCCAGCAGCGTTACAGCGGGGTACAATGAGCAGTTCTTC
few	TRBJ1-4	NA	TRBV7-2	CASSLARAKRSGEKLFF	TGTGCCAGCAGCTTAGCGCGGGCAAAGAGGTCCGGTGAAAAACTGTTTTTT
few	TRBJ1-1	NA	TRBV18	CASSTNRDNSEAFF	TGTGCCAGCTCAACGAACAGGGATAATTCTGAAGCTTTCTTT
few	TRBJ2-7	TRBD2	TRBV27	CASSSAPGTSGKRNYEQYF	TGTGCCAGCAGTTCAGCCCCCGGGACTAGCGGGAAGCGGAACTACGAGCAGTACTTC
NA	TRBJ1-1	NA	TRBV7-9	CASSRPGNTEAFF	TGTGCCAGCAGCCGTCCAGGGAACACTGAAGCTTTCTTT
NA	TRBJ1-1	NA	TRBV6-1	CASSKHGTEAFF	TGTGCCAGCAGCAAACATGGTACTGAAGCTTTCTTT
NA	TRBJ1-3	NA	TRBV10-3	CAISQVISGNTIYF	TGTGCCATCAGTCAGGTTATCTCTGGAAACACCATATATTTT
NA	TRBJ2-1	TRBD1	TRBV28	CASRLGTGWDEQFF	TGTGCCAGCAGATTAGGGACAGGGTGGGATGAGCAGTTCTTC
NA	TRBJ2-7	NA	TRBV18	CASSPPSSYEQYF	TGTGCCAGCTCACCTCCTAGCTCCTACGAGCAGTACTTC
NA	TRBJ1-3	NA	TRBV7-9	CASSLAGRTGNTIYF	TGTGCCAGCAGCTTAGCGGGCAGGACTGGAAACACCATATATTTT
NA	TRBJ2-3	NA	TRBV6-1	CASSEPGVGTDTQYF	TGTGCCAGCAGTGAACCCGGAGTCGGCACAGATACGCAGTATTTT
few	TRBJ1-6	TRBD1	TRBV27	CASSSRDRGLSPLHF	TGTGCCAGCAGTTCCCGTGACAGGGGGCTTTCACCCCTCCACTTT
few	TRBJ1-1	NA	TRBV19	CASSLDSSNTEAFF	TGTGCCAGTAGTTTGGACAGCTCGAACACTGAAGCTTTCTTT
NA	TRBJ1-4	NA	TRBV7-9	CSSSLPGLSNEKLFF	TGTTCCAGCAGCTTACCCGGGTTGTCTAATGAAAAACTGTTTTTT
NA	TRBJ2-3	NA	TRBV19	CASSFSTGLEDTQYF	TGTGCCAGTAGTTTTTCGACAGGCCTTGAGGATACGCAGTATTTT